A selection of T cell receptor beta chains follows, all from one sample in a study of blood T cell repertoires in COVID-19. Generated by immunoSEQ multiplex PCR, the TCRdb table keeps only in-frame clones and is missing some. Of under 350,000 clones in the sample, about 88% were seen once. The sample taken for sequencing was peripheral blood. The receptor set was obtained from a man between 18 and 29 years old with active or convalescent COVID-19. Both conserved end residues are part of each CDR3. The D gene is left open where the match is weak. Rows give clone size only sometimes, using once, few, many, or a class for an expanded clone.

cdr3_nt: TGTGCCAGCTCACCACCGGGAACTGGGGAGAATTCACCCCTCCACTTT
cdr3_aa: CASSPPGTGENSPLHF
j_call: TRBJ1-6
v_call: TRBV18
clone_size: -
d_call: -

cdr3_nt: TGTGCCAGCAGCGTAGATGGGGGACAGGGTGATTCACCCCTCCACTTT
cdr3_aa: CASSVDGGQGDSPLHF
j_call: TRBJ1-6
v_call: TRBV9
clone_size: -
d_call: TRBD1

cdr3_nt: TGTGCCATCAGTGAGGGAGACACCGGGGAGCTGTTTTTT
cdr3_aa: CAISEGDTGELFF
j_call: TRBJ2-2
v_call: TRBV10-3
clone_size: -
d_call: -

cdr3_nt: TGTGCCAGTCTTGGGGGGGTCAATCAGCCCCAGCATTTT
cdr3_aa: CASLGGVNQPQHF
j_call: TRBJ1-5
v_call: TRBV28
clone_size: -
d_call: -

cdr3_nt: TGTGCCAGCAGCATCGGACAGGGGGGTTTAGCTGGGGCCAACGTCCTGACTTTC
cdr3_aa: CASSIGQGGLAGANVLTF
j_call: TRBJ2-6
v_call: TRBV13
clone_size: -
d_call: TRBD1

cdr3_nt: TGTGCCAGCAGCCAAAATACGGGAGAGAGAGATACGCAGTATTTT
cdr3_aa: CASSQNTGERDTQYF
j_call: TRBJ2-3
v_call: TRBV4-2
clone_size: -
d_call: -

cdr3_nt: TGTGCCAGCAGCGCCCGACAGGGGAATCTTAATTCACCCCTCCACTTT
cdr3_aa: CASSARQGNLNSPLHF
j_call: TRBJ1-6
v_call: TRBV7-2
clone_size: once
d_call: TRBD1

cdr3_nt: TGTGCCACCAGTGACCCAGGGGGAAGCTCCTACAATGAGCAGTTCTTC
cdr3_aa: CATSDPGGSSYNEQFF
j_call: TRBJ2-1
v_call: TRBV24-1
clone_size: -
d_call: TRBD1

cdr3_nt: TGCGCCAGCAGTTCCGGGACAGGGGATCTTTACGAGCAGTACTTC
cdr3_aa: CASSSGTGDLYEQYF
j_call: TRBJ2-7
v_call: TRBV10-2
clone_size: -
d_call: TRBD1

cdr3_nt: TGCGCCAGCAGCTTGGGACCGGGACTAGCTGACACAGATACGCAGTATTTT
cdr3_aa: CASSLGPGLADTDTQYF
j_call: TRBJ2-3
v_call: TRBV5-1
clone_size: -
d_call: TRBD2

cdr3_nt: TGTGCCAGCAGCCAGGGGGGACTAGTGGGAGAGACCCAGTACTTC
cdr3_aa: CASSQGGLVGETQYF
j_call: TRBJ2-5
v_call: TRBV6-6
clone_size: -
d_call: -

cdr3_nt: TGCGCCAGCAGGGAGTGGGCAGGGCTAGGTGAGCAGTACTTC
cdr3_aa: CASREWAGLGEQYF
j_call: TRBJ2-7
v_call: TRBV10-2
clone_size: -
d_call: -

cdr3_nt: TGTGCCAGCAGGAATTTCGTACAGGCCGAGAGCTCTGGGGCCAACGTCCTGACTTTC
cdr3_aa: CASRNFVQAESSGANVLTF
j_call: TRBJ2-6
v_call: TRBV7-3
clone_size: -
d_call: -

cdr3_nt: TGTGCCAGCAGCTTCGTTAGCGGGAGGGTGGATACGCAGTATTTT
cdr3_aa: CASSFVSGRVDTQYF
j_call: TRBJ2-3
v_call: TRBV5-4
clone_size: -
d_call: TRBD2

cdr3_nt: TGTGCCAGCAGCGTAGGGGACTATGCAGATACGCAGTATTTT
cdr3_aa: CASSVGDYADTQYF
j_call: TRBJ2-3
v_call: TRBV9
clone_size: -
d_call: TRBD2

cdr3_nt: TGTGCCAGCAGCGTAGCCAGCGGGGGTGAGACCCAGTACTTC
cdr3_aa: CASSVASGGETQYF
j_call: TRBJ2-5
v_call: TRBV9
clone_size: -
d_call: TRBD2

cdr3_nt: TGTGCCATCAAACCTAGCAGCCAGGAAGAGACCCAGTACTTC
cdr3_aa: CAIKPSSQEETQYF
j_call: TRBJ2-5
v_call: TRBV10-3
clone_size: -
d_call: -

cdr3_nt: TGCGCCAGCAGCTTGAGCCCCACTAGCGGGGGGGCACCAGATACGCAGTATTTT
cdr3_aa: CASSLSPTSGGAPDTQYF
j_call: TRBJ2-3
v_call: TRBV5-1
clone_size: -
d_call: TRBD2

cdr3_nt: TGTGCCAGCAGCCCTCCGGGACATACTTATGGCTACACCTTC
cdr3_aa: CASSPPGHTYGYTF
j_call: TRBJ1-2
v_call: TRBV7-2
clone_size: -
d_call: -

cdr3_nt: TGTGCCAGCAGCTTCAAGGGAGGACGGGAGCAGTACTTC
cdr3_aa: CASSFKGGREQYF
j_call: TRBJ2-7
v_call: TRBV7-3
clone_size: -
d_call: -

cdr3_nt: TGTGCCAGCAGCCCTGGGACAGGGTGGAATCAGCCCCAGCATTTT
cdr3_aa: CASSPGTGWNQPQHF
j_call: TRBJ1-5
v_call: TRBV7-9
clone_size: -
d_call: TRBD1

cdr3_nt: TGCGCCAGTCAATTGTTCGAGGGACAGAACACTGAAGCTTTCTTT
cdr3_aa: CASQLFEGQNTEAFF
j_call: TRBJ1-1
v_call: TRBV10-2
clone_size: -
d_call: -

cdr3_nt: TGTGCCAGCAGTTTGTATAGGGGAGGGACTGAAGCTTTCTTT
cdr3_aa: CASSLYRGGTEAFF
j_call: TRBJ1-1
v_call: TRBV27
clone_size: -
d_call: -

cdr3_nt: TGTGCCAGCAGCTTCGGGACTAGCTTAACCTACGAGCAGTACTTC
cdr3_aa: CASSFGTSLTYEQYF
j_call: TRBJ2-7
v_call: TRBV11-3
clone_size: few
d_call: TRBD2

cdr3_nt: TGTGCCAGTAGTCGACTAGCGGAAACCTCCTACAATGAGCAGTTCTTC
cdr3_aa: CASSRLAETSYNEQFF
j_call: TRBJ2-1
v_call: TRBV19
clone_size: -
d_call: TRBD2

cdr3_nt: TGTGCCAGCAGCCTCCCAAGGACAGGGGGAAATTGGGACACCATATATTTT
cdr3_aa: CASSLPRTGGNWDTIYF
j_call: TRBJ1-3
v_call: TRBV7-9
clone_size: -
d_call: TRBD1